Here is one T cell receptor beta chain with its context. This sample stems from a study of blood T cell repertoires in COVID-19. As processed by the authors: Amplification of reference gene primers provided the estimated nucleated cell counts. Clones were sequenced by immunoSEQ multiplex PCR, and TCRdb holds only the in-frame ones, with some missing. The V and J calls and clone size were taken over from that table, and D and trimming were inferred from the DNA. The sample gives a few hundred thousand clones, 70% to 90% of which show up once; roughly 1.2% is in the top ten. Enrollees, roughly 18 to 89 years old, lived in about two dozen US areas. V shed 4 bases and J shed 2 bases, with 8 bases lying between them. CDR3 length: 13 amino acids. Germline CDR1 and CDR2: SGHNT and YYREEE (reference sequence).

The genes are TRBV5-4 and TRBJ2-3; D perhaps matches TRBD2 (5 bases). The receptor was derived from a woman in her forties with acute COVID-19. The sequenced sample was PBMCs or T cells enriched from blood (not recorded which). CDR3 sequence reads: CASSIAYTDTQYF. The CDR3 DNA follows: TGTGCCAGCAGCATAGCGTACACAGATACGCAGTATTTT.